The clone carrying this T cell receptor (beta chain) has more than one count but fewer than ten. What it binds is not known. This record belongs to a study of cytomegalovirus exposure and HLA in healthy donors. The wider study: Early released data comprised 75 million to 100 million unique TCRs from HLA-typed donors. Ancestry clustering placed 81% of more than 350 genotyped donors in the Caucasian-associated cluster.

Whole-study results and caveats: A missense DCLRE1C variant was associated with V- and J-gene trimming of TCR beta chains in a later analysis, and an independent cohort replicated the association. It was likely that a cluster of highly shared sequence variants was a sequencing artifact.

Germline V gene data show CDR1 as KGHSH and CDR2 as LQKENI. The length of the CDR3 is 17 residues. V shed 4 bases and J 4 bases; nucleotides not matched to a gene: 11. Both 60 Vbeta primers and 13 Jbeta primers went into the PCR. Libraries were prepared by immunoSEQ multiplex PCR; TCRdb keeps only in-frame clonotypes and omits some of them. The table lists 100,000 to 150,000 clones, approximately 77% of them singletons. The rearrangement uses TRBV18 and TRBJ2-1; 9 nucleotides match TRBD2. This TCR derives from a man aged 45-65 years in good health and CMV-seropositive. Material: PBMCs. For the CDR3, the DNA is TGTGCCAGCTCACTCCAGGTGGCGGGAGGGAATTACAATGAGCAGTTCTTC. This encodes CASSLQVAGGNYNEQFF.